The 17 T cell receptor beta chains given below trace back to one sample, sequenced in a study of response to subunit inactivated influenza vaccine. TCRdb reprocessed the RT-PCR reads with MiXCR, giving one entry per CDR3 protein. The sample lists around 580,000 distinct CDR3 sequences, about an eighth occurring once. Material: PBMCs from blood, obtained on the day of vaccination. The receptors were sampled from a man over 45 who received an inactivated influenza vaccine.

This clonotype appeared many times. Sequence at one end of the junction differs from germline and may be a read error. The chain joins TRBV6-1 to TRBJ2-5, with unresolved D. The germline gives CDR1 MNHNS, CDR2 SASEGT. There are 15 residues in the CDR3. In nucleotides, the CDR3 is TGTGCCAGCAGCCGAAAGTCCAGCAGTCCAGGAGCCCAGAACTTC. Translation: CASSRKSSSPGAQNF.

This clonotype was counted between two and nine times. V usage is TRBV28 and J usage is TRBJ2-5; D is perhaps TRBD2 (5 bases). The V end lost 6 bases, the J end lost 4 bases, and 15 bases lay between the germline ends. This CDR3 has 14 amino acids. Germline V gene lookup returns CDR1 MDHEN and CDR2 SYDVKM. The CDR3 here is CASRLDWERETQYF. In DNA, the CDR3 is TGTGCCAGCAGACTCGACTGGGAGAGAGAGACCCAGTACTTC.

V is TRBV10-1 and J is TRBJ2-3; D is unclear. Germline V gives CDR1 WNHNN, CDR2 SYGVQD (reference sequence). The ends were cut back, 0 bases at V and 0 bases at J, with 7 bases in the middle. CDR3 length equals 15 residues. CDR3 in amino acids: CASSESSRSTDTQYF. The CDR3, as DNA: TGCGCCAGCAGTGAGTCAAGCCGGAGCACAGATACGCAGTATTTT.

In its sample, this clonotype was seen a few times. The V and J genes are TRBV5-1 and TRBJ2-4; TRBD1 or TRBD2 may be the D gene (6 bases each). The V gene lost 2 bases and the J gene lost 6 bases, with 15 bases spanning the gap. CDR3 length: 15 residues. Per germline, CDR1 SGHRS and CDR2 YFSETQ. CDR3 region: CASSLRGDQLNIQYF. In nucleotides, the CDR3 is TGCGCCAGCAGCTTAAGGGGGGATCAACTAAACATTCAGTACTTC.

The gene calls are TRBV12-3 or TRBV12-4 and TRBJ2-2; TRBD1 or TRBD2 may be the D gene (5 bases each). CDR3 length: 13 amino acids. V was cut by 5 bases and J by 8 bases, with 12 bases left in between. The CDR3 loop reads CASSPLGVGELFF. Written as DNA, the CDR3 is TGTGCCAGCAGTCCACTAGGGGTGGGGGAGCTGTTTTTT.

The CDR3 bases are TGTGCCAGCAGTAGCGCCCTCAAGGGGGTCGGGGAGCTGTTTTTT. This sequence encodes CASSSALKGVGELFF. The chain employs TRBV7-2 and TRBJ2-2; D perhaps matches TRBD1 (6 bases). Trimming removed 6 bases at V and 7 bases at J, with 18 bases between. CDR3 length: 15 residues. Germline lookup yields CDR1 SGHTA and CDR2 FQGNSA.

This clonotype occurred a few times. The gene calls are TRBV9 and TRBJ2-5; 9 positions agree with TRBD1. V dropped 4 bases and J dropped 4; count of bases not matched to a gene: 8. The CDR3 contains 15 residues. Per the germline V gene, CDR1 is SGDLS and CDR2 is YYNGEE. CDR3 sequence (DNA): TGTGCCAGCAGCTTTTCGGGACAGGGTCGAGAGACCCAGTACTTC. Translation gives CASSFSGQGRETQYF. The whole variable domain, remainder taken from reference TRBV9 and TRBJ2-5, is DSGVTQTPKHLITATGQRVTLRCSPRSGDLSVYWYQQSLDQGLQFLIQYYNGEERAKGNILERFSAQQFPDLHSELNLSSLELGDSALYFCASSFSGQGRETQYFGPGTRLLVL.

This clonotype was picked up a small number of times. J is TRBJ2-2 and V is TRBV24-1; maybe TRBD2 (5 bases). Germline CDR1 KGHDR, CDR2 SFDVKD. Trimming removed 5 bases from V and 5 bases from J, with 17 bases in between. The CDR3 runs 16 residues. CDR3 sequence: CATSGAGSSGTGELFF. CDR3 DNA sequence: TGTGCCACCAGTGGTGCCGGGTCCTCGGGGACCGGGGAGCTGTTTTTT.

In its sample, this clonotype was seen a few times. This chain connects TRBV10-3 to TRBJ1-2, with D possibly matching TRBD1 (6 bases). There are 14 residues in the CDR3. The germline CDR1 and CDR2 sequences are ENHRY and SYGVKD. The V gene lost 6 bases and the J gene lost 1 base, with 12 bases spanning the gap. CDR3 in DNA: TGTGCCATCAGGGACAGCAACAATAACTATGGCTACACCTTC. Amino acids: CAIRDSNNNYGYTF.

Comment on this clonotype: A read error may explain this, as a much larger clone is one base away. This chain connects TRBV29-1 to TRBJ2-7; 11 nucleotides line up with TRBD1. CDR3 length equals 14 residues. Germline lookup yields CDR1 SQVTM and CDR2 ANQGSEA. The CDR3 DNA reads as TGCAGCGTAGCCCGGGACAGGGGGGTCTACGCGCAGTACTTC. Its translation: CSVARDRGVYAQYF.

Only a few counts were recorded for this clonotype. A read error may explain this, as a much larger clone is one base away. This chain links TRBV7-8 with TRBJ2-1, with TRBD2 matching over 14 bases. CDR1 and CDR2 from the germline V gene are SGHVS and FQNEAQ. With V trimmed by 1 base and J by 7 bases, 0 bases remained unmatched. The length of the CDR3 is 15 residues. The CDR3 nucleotides read TGTGCCAGCAGCTTAGGGACTAGCGGGAGGAATGAGCAGTTCTTC. It codes for CASSLGTSGRNEQFF.

The chain carries TRBV7-2 and TRBJ2-5; 11 positions match TRBD2. V shed 3 bases and J 2 bases; nucleotides not matched to a gene: 8. Germline V lookup: CDR1 SGHTA, CDR2 FQGNSA. There are 17 residues in the CDR3. Here the CDR3 reads CASSFLAGGYLQETQYF. Written as DNA, the CDR3 is TGTGCCAGCAGCTTTTTAGCGGGAGGGTATCTTCAAGAGACCCAGTACTTC.

This clonotype was seen a few times. This chain joins TRBV18 and TRBJ2-7, with D unclear. The CDR3 runs 12 residues. The V end was cut by 4 bases, the J end by 2 bases, with 6 bases between. Per the germline V gene, CDR1 is KGHSH and CDR2 is LQKENI. CDR3 region: CASSQNTYEQYF. The CDR3 DNA reads as TGTGCCAGCTCACAAAATACCTACGAGCAGTACTTC. Filled out from reference TRBV18 and TRBJ2-7, the complete variable domain reads NAGVMQNPRHLVRRRGQEARLRCSPMKGHSHVYWYRQLPEEGLKFMVYLQKENIIDESGMPKERFSAEFPKEGPSILRIQQVVRGDSAAYFCASSQNTYEQYFGPGTRLTVT.

The chain employs TRBV20-1 and TRBJ1-1; D unresolved. The CDR3 covers 12 residues. Per germline, CDR1 DFQATT and CDR2 SNEGSKA (reference sequence). The V and J ends lost 4 bases and 6 bases respectively, with 12 bases between them. The CDR3 DNA reads as TGCAGTGCTATAGAGGAGGCGGCTGAAGCTTTCTTT. It translates to CSAIEEAAEAFF.

The chain joins TRBV7-2 to TRBJ2-7; no clear D gene. This CDR3 contains 13 residues. The germline V gene encodes CDR1 SGHTA and CDR2 FQGNSA. V lost 5 bases and J 4 bases, leaving 12 bases between the germline ends. The CDR3 loop is CASSGARAYEQYF. In nucleotides, the CDR3 is TGTGCCAGCAGCGGCGCTAGGGCGTACGAGCAGTACTTC.

This clonotype was counted at least ten times. V gene TRBV15 combines with J gene TRBJ2-3; D is uncertain. The CDR3 totals 17 residues. The V end was cut by 0 bases, the J end by 5 bases, with 18 bases between. Germline CDR1 is LNHNV and CDR2 is YYDKDF (reference sequence). CDR3 DNA sequence: TGTGCCACCAGCAGAGATACCCGGCTAGTCGATTTAGATACGCAGTATTTT. Its translation: CATSRDTRLVDLDTQYF. The variable domain in full, completed from reference TRBV15 and TRBJ2-3, reads DAMVIQNPRYQVTQFGKPVTLSCSQTLNHNVMYWYQQKSSQAPKLLFHYYDKDFNNEADTPDNFQSRRPNTSFCFLDIRSPGLGDTAMYLCATSRDTRLVDLDTQYFGPGTRLTVL.

In its sample, this clonotype was seen many times. The rearrangement joins TRBV15 to TRBJ1-5; 7 nucleotides align to TRBD1. This CDR3 is built from 17 residues. CDR1 LNHNV and CDR2 YYDKDF come from the germline V gene (reference sequence). J was trimmed by 1 base and V by 1 base; bases with no gene match: 7. For the CDR3, the DNA is TGTGCCACCAGCAGAGTTGGACTGACAGGGAGCAATCAGCCCCAGCATTTT. The encoded protein is CATSRVGLTGSNQPQHF.